This T cell receptor beta chain was obtained from a study of cytomegalovirus exposure and HLA in healthy donors. PCR was performed using 60 Vbeta and 13 Jbeta primers. Clones were read by immunoSEQ multiplex PCR, and TCRdb kept only the in-frame ones, dropping some. Its table records around 130,000 clones. CDR1 MNHEY and CDR2 SVGAGI come from the germline V gene. The CDR3 length is 15 residues. J was trimmed by 4 bases and V by 2 bases; bases with no gene match: 4. The TCR was taken from a woman aged 55-75 years in good health and CMV-seronegative. The sample comprised PBMCs. V and J are TRBV6-5 and TRBJ2-3; 9 bases are a match to TRBD1. The CDR3 loop reads CASSYLGQGPDTQYF. CDR3 bases: TGTGCCAGCAGTTACCTGGGACAGGGACCAGATACGCAGTATTTT.